The rows below give T cell receptor beta chains drawn from one sample of a study of cytotoxic CD8 clonotypes in ibrutinib-treated CLL. Using immunoSEQ multiplex PCR, the repertoire was profiled, and TCRdb retains in-frame clones only, with some absent. The table records approximately 5,900 clones, around 74% of them present only once. Sequencing used PBMCs, obtained before ibrutinib treatment. Receptors were obtained from a human donor with chronic lymphocytic leukemia. CDR3s include the opening cysteine and the closing phenylalanine or tryptophan. The D gene is left open where the match is weak. Clone size is stated in some rows and not others, as once, few, many or a class when expanded.

CASRTRTGSDTQYF,TGTGCCAGCAGAACCCGGACAGGGTCGGATACGCAGTATTTT,TRBD1,TRBV11-3,14,NA,TRBJ2-3
CASSSTGTAPYEQYF,TGTGCCAGCAGTTCTACCGGGACAGCACCCTACGAGCAGTACTTC,TRBD1,TRBV28,15,few,TRBJ2-7
CASSQVHEQYF,TGTGCCAGCAGCCAGGTCCACGAGCAGTACTTC,NA,TRBV14,11,NA,TRBJ2-7
CASSPGTGGTYEQYF,TGTGCCAGCAGTCCAGGGACAGGGGGCACGTACGAGCAGTACTTC,TRBD1,TRBV28,15,NA,TRBJ2-7
CASGSSGLTYEQYF,TGTGCTAGTGGATCTAGCGGCCTAACCTACGAGCAGTACTTC,TRBD2,TRBV12-5,14,NA,TRBJ2-7
CASSMKSNQPQHF,TGTGCCAGTAGTATGAAGAGCAATCAGCCCCAGCATTTT,NA,TRBV19,13,NA,TRBJ1-5
CASSGQGASEKLFF,TGTGCCAGCAGCGGACAGGGGGCCTCTGAAAAACTGTTTTTT,TRBD1,TRBV7-9,14,few,TRBJ1-4
CASSSQRETHEQYF,TGTGCCAGCAGCTCTCAGCGGGAGACCCACGAGCAGTACTTC,TRBD2,TRBV7-9,14,medium-sized,TRBJ2-7
CASSLGPLNTEAFF,TGTGCCAGCAGCTTGGGACCGCTGAACACTGAAGCTTTCTTT,NA,TRBV5-6,14,large,TRBJ1-1
CASSIQASEVGDTQYF,TGTGCCAGTAGTATCCAGGCTAGCGAAGTAGGAGATACGCAGTATTTT,NA,TRBV19,16,NA,TRBJ2-3
CASSQGTGRGTGELFF,TGTGCCAGCAGCCAAGGGACAGGGAGGGGTACCGGGGAGCTGTTTTTT,NA,TRBV4-2,16,NA,TRBJ2-2
CASGGASGSGWSYEQYF,TGTGCCAGTGGCGGGGCTAGCGGGAGCGGATGGTCCTACGAGCAGTACTTC,TRBD2,TRBV19,17,NA,TRBJ2-7
CASRAGAPNQPQHF,TGTGCCAGCAGGGCTGGGGCCCCGAATCAGCCCCAGCATTTT,NA,TRBV6-5,14,few,TRBJ1-5
CASSPRGGPNTGELFF,TGTGCCAGCAGCCCTAGAGGAGGTCCGAACACCGGGGAGCTGTTTTTT,NA,TRBV9,16,few,TRBJ2-2
CASSYVAGVSIGELFF,TGTGCCAGTAGTTACGTTGCGGGAGTGTCAATCGGGGAGCTGTTTTTT,TRBD2,TRBV19,16,NA,TRBJ2-2
CASSLLGALSEQYF,TGTGCCAGCAGCTTATTGGGGGCGTTGTCCGAGCAGTACTTC,NA,TRBV11-3,14,NA,TRBJ2-7
CASSPPGGGVDTF,TGTGCCAGCAGCCCCCCGGGGGGGGGTGTGGACACCTTC,NA,TRBV5-6,13,once,TRBJ1-2
CASSCSGPGCEQYF,TGTGCCAGCAGCTGTAGCGGGCCGGGGTGCGAGCAGTACTTC,TRBD2,TRBV7-6,14,NA,TRBJ2-7
CASSRLMTSADTQYF,TGTGCCAGCAGCCGGTTGATGACTAGTGCAGATACGCAGTATTTT,NA,TRBV7-9,15,NA,TRBJ2-3
CAISGGQPEKLFF,TGTGCCATCAGTGGGGGACAGCCAGAAAAACTGTTTTTT,TRBD1,TRBV10-3,13,few,TRBJ1-4